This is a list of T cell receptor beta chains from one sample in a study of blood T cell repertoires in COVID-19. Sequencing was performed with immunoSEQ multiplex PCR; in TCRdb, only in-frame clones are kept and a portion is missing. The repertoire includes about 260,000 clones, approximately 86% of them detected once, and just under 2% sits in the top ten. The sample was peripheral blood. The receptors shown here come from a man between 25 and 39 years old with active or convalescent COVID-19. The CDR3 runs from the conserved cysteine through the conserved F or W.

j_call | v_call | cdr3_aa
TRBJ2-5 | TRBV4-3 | CASSRGTGNQETQYF
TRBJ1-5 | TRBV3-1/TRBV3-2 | CARTPNQPQHF
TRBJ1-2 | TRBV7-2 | CASSLVVQGYYGYTF
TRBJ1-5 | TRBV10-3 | CATGQGSNQPQHF
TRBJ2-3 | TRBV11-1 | CASSLTGQGTDTQYF
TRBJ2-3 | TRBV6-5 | CASTEGLTDTQYF
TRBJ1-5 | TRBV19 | CASSIWGVGQPQHF
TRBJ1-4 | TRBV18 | CASSPGGADEKLFF
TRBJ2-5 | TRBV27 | CASSAPGVETQYF
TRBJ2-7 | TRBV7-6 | CASSSPQQGYEQYF
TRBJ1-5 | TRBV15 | CATSRDSQGHQPQHF
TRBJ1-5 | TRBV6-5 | CASRSTGESQPQHF
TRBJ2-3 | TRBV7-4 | CASSSARLSPSTDTQYF
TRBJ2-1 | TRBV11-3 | CASSLSSGGVNEQFF
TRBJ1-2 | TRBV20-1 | CSASLSYGYTF
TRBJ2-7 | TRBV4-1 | CASSQRQLDEQYF
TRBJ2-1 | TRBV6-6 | CASSYSLTGREQFF